The 29 T cell receptor beta chains below come from one sample, sequenced in a study of blood T cell repertoires in COVID-19. TCRdb's copy holds only in-frame clones and misses some; the assay was immunoSEQ multiplex PCR. The sample has tens of thousands of clones; about 81% are singletons. What was sequenced was peripheral blood. These receptors came from a human donor in a cohort sampled during active COVID-19.

The V and J genes are TRBV13 and TRBJ2-7; D is undetermined. V was clipped by 3 bases and J by 2 bases, with 11 bases between them. This CDR3 spans 14 amino acids. Germline V gives CDR1 PRHDT, CDR2 FYEKMQ (reference sequence). The CDR3 DNA reads as TGTGCCAGCAGCTTCTACCAGGTTCCCTACGAGCAGTACTTC. This codes for CASSFYQVPYEQYF.

The V gene is TRBV7-8, the J gene TRBJ2-1; 10 nucleotides line up with TRBD2. V lost 11 bases and J lost 5; bases outside the gene matches: 9. Germline V gene sequence: CDR1 SGHVS, CDR2 FQNEAQ. The CDR3 is 14 amino acids. The CDR3 reads CAGQASGGHNEQFF. CDR3 sequence (DNA): TGTGCCGGGCAGGCTAGCGGGGGCCACAATGAGCAGTTCTTC.

The CDR3 coding sequence is TGTGCCAGCAGCTTAGGAATTGGGGGGGCAAACACAGATACGCAGTATTTT. It translates to CASSLGIGGANTDTQYF. V and J are TRBV7-9 and TRBJ2-3; possibly TRBD2 for D (7 bases). V lost 1 base and J lost 2, with 16 bases in between. The length of the CDR3 is 17 residues. CDR1 is SEHNR, CDR2 FQNEAQ, per germline (reference sequence).

The CDR3 loop is CASSLEAPPTDLNYGYTF. Written as DNA, the CDR3 is TGCGCCAGCAGCTTGGAGGCCCCCCCGACAGATTTAAACTATGGCTACACCTTC. The V call is TRBV5-1, the J call TRBJ1-2, with a weak D call TRBD1 (5 bases). This CDR3 spans 18 amino acids. Looked up from germline, CDR1 is SGHRS and CDR2 is YFSETQ. V lost 0 bases and J lost 2, with 20 bases in between. Full variable domain (missing parts from reference TRBV5-1 and TRBJ1-2): KAGVTQTPRYLIKTRGQQVTLSCSPISGHRSVSWYQQTPGQGLQFLFEYFSETQRNKGNFPGRFSGRQFSNSRSEMNVSTLELGDSALYLCASSLEAPPTDLNYGYTFGSGTRLTVV.

V and J are TRBV12-5 and TRBJ2-7; D gene ambiguous. V lost 2 bases and J lost 5, with 4 bases in between. This CDR3 is built from 11 residues. CDR1 LGHNT and CDR2 FRNRAP come from the germline V gene. CDR3: CASGLYNEQYF. Here the CDR3 DNA reads TGTGCTAGTGGTTTGTACAACGAGCAGTACTTC.

The chain is built from TRBV5-6 and TRBJ1-6; D is undetermined. This CDR3 is 15 amino acids long. V lost 0 bases and J 10 bases, leaving 14 bases between the germline ends. Germline CDR1 SGHDT, CDR2 YYEEEE. The CDR3 reads CASSLVAPARSPLHF. In nucleotides, the CDR3 is TGTGCCAGCAGCTTGGTAGCGCCAGCCAGATCACCCCTCCACTTT.

This clone was observed a few times. The genes are TRBV28 and TRBJ1-6; possibly TRBD1 for D (6 bases). The V and J ends lost 1 base and 0 bases respectively, with 13 bases between them. Germline V gives CDR1 MDHEN, CDR2 SYDVKM. The CDR3 is made up of 18 amino acids. In DNA, the CDR3 is TGTGCCAGCAGTTTATCAGACAGGTATAACTCCTATAATTCACCCCTCCACTTT. It yields the protein CASSLSDRYNSYNSPLHF.

Concerning this clone: The identical CDR3 is also encoded by other nucleotide sequences in the sample. This chain connects TRBV27 to TRBJ1-2; 10 bases agree with TRBD1. V dropped 0 bases and J dropped 5; count of bases not matched to a gene: 0. CDR1 and CDR2 from the germline V gene are MNHEY and SMNVEV (reference sequence). The CDR3 has 14 amino acids. CDR3 in DNA: TGTGCCAGCAGTTTATCGGGACAGGGGTATGGCTACACCTTC. It translates to CASSLSGQGYGYTF.

For the CDR3, the DNA is TGTGCCAGCGGAGGGCCGCCCACAGATACGCAGTATTTT. Translation: CASGGPPTDTQYF. The rearrangement joins TRBV7-3 to TRBJ2-3; TRBD2 might be the D (6 bases). CDR1 SGHTA and CDR2 FQGTGA come from the germline V gene. This CDR3 contains 13 residues. The V and J ends lost 8 bases and 2 bases respectively, with 11 bases between them.

The rearrangement links TRBV7-9 to TRBJ1-1; the D is unclear. The germline gives CDR1 SEHNR, CDR2 FQNEAQ (reference sequence). The CDR3 contains 15 residues. V lost 3 bases and J lost 0, with 11 bases in between. In DNA form, the CDR3 reads TGTGCCAGCAGCTTGACCCGACATATGAACACTGAAGCTTTCTTT. Translation gives CASSLTRHMNTEAFF.

The chain combines TRBV2 with TRBJ1-2; D is perhaps TRBD1 (6 bases). The V and J ends lost 5 bases and 2 bases respectively, with 15 bases between them. In germline, CDR1 is SNHLY, CDR2 FYNNEI. This CDR3 region has 15 residues. The CDR3 nucleotides are TGTGCCAGCAGTCGCACAGGGCTGAGGAACTATGGCTACACCTTC. Encoded protein: CASSRTGLRNYGYTF.

The table lists this clone with a few counts. The chain is built from TRBV28 and TRBJ2-3; 9 positions match TRBD1. V shed 5 bases, J shed 3 bases, and the junction held 6 bases outside the gene matches. The germline CDR1 and CDR2 sequences are MDHEN and SYDVKM. The CDR3 contains 15 residues. The CDR3 DNA is TGTGCCAGCAGTCCCACCGGGACAGGGACAGATACGCAGTATTTT. Its protein product is CASSPTGTGTDTQYF.

This rearrangement joins TRBV9 to TRBJ1-1; the D gene is possibly TRBD1 (6 bases). CDR3 length equals 16 residues. Germline CDR1 SGDLS, CDR2 YYNGEE. V lost 0 bases and J 4 bases, leaving 16 bases between the germline ends. CDR3 nucleotides: TGTGCCAGCAGCGTAGGGCCTCCAGGGGATGGCACTGAAGCTTTCTTT. Translated, it gives CASSVGPPGDGTEAFF.

This sequence joins TRBV19 and TRBJ2-1, with a possible D match to TRBD1 (7 bases). V gave up 4 bases and J gave up 4 bases, with 20 bases separating them. From germline, CDR1 is LNHDA and CDR2 SQIVND (reference sequence). The CDR3 totals 17 residues. The CDR3 DNA sequence: TGTGCCAGTAGTACCGTCAGGGGGGCAGGGTTTTACAATGAGCAGTTCTTC. This translates into CASSTVRGAGFYNEQFF.

The CDR3 DNA reads TGTGCCAGCTCAACCGGAATCCAGGGGGCAGGTGGTGGCTACACCTTC. The encoded protein is CASSTGIQGAGGGYTF. V is TRBV18 and J is TRBJ1-2; 8 bases line up with TRBD1. The CDR3 consists of 16 residues. The trim removed 5 bases at V and 7 bases at J, leaving 15 bases unmatched. Per the germline V gene, CDR1 is KGHSH and CDR2 is LQKENI.

V usage is TRBV6-5 and J usage is TRBJ2-7, with D perhaps matching TRBD2 (6 bases). CDR3 size: 13 residues. V lost 9 bases and J lost 4, with 16 bases in between. Germline V gene lookup returns CDR1 MNHEY and CDR2 SVGAGI. The CDR3 protein is CASRWGGSYEQYF. The CDR3 coding sequence is TGTGCCAGTAGGTGGGGAGGAAGTTACGAGCAGTACTTC.

The chain uses TRBV13 and TRBJ2-1, with TRBD1 as a possible D gene (6 bases). V lost 1 base to trimming and J lost 4 bases, with 23 bases between them. The CDR3 length is 19 residues. Per the germline V gene, CDR1 is PRHDT and CDR2 is FYEKMQ (reference sequence). CDR3 region: CASSLEGQGSTRNYNEQFF. The CDR3 coding sequence is TGTGCCAGCAGCTTAGAGGGGCAGGGGTCCACCCGAAATTACAATGAGCAGTTCTTC.

The V call is TRBV3-1 (or the pseudogene TRBV3-2), the J call TRBJ2-1; no clear D. V lost 2 bases and J 0 bases, leaving 8 bases between the germline ends. From germline, CDR1 is LGHDT and CDR2 YNNKEL (reference sequence). The CDR3 has 15 residues. The CDR3 sequence is CASSQSSLSYNEQFF. CDR3 DNA: TGTGCCAGCAGCCAAAGTTCACTCTCCTACAATGAGCAGTTCTTC.

The chain is built from TRBV30 and TRBJ1-2; D is undetermined. Trimming pared 0 bases from V and 2 bases from J, leaving 13 bases between. Germline V gene lookup returns CDR1 GTSNPN and CDR2 SVGIG (reference sequence). This CDR3 has 15 amino acids. CDR3 loop: CAWSVQYGGNYGYTF. CDR3 bases: TGTGCCTGGAGTGTACAGTACGGAGGAAACTATGGCTACACCTTC.

The V call is TRBV14, the J call TRBJ2-5, with D perhaps matching TRBD1 (5 bases). V lost 1 base and J 2 bases, leaving 23 bases between the germline ends. The CDR3 covers 19 residues. Germline loops: CDR1 SGHDN, CDR2 FVKESK. The CDR3 DNA is TGTGCCAGCAGCCAAGTTTTGGCAGGGCCCGTGACGGATCAAGAGACCCAGTACTTC. It yields the protein CASSQVLAGPVTDQETQYF. Together with reference TRBV14 and TRBJ2-5, the CDR3 gives the full variable domain: EAGVTQFPSHSVIEKGQTVTLRCDPISGHDNLYWYRRVMGKEIKFLLHFVKESKQDESGMPNNRFLAERTGGTYSTLKVQPAELEDSGVYFCASSQVLAGPVTDQETQYFGPGTRLLVL.

The chain has TRBV19 and TRBJ1-2; the D gene is possibly TRBD1 (5 bases). Trimming removed 6 bases from V and 6 bases from J, with 8 bases in between. Germline V gives CDR1 LNHDA, CDR2 SQIVND (reference sequence). This CDR3 has 11 residues. The CDR3 DNA is TGTGCCAGTAGCACGGGGGATGGCTACACCTTC. It encodes CASSTGDGYTF.

This sequence joins TRBV6-1 and TRBJ1-1; TRBD1 matches at 7 bases. CDR3 size: 13 residues. Germline trimming cut 3 bases from V and 5 bases from J; bases unmatched to any gene: 3. The V gene's germline CDR1 is MNHNS and CDR2 SASEGT. The CDR3 DNA reads as TGTGCCAGCAGTGACAGGGGGGAGACTGAAGCTTTCTTT. Protein sequence: CASSDRGETEAFF.

In DNA, the CDR3 is TGTGCCAGCTCATCAGGGGTGCGGGGGGGTTCCTCCTACGAGCAGTACTTC. Amino acids: CASSSGVRGGSSYEQYF. The chain is built from TRBV18 and TRBJ2-7; 9 nucleotides match TRBD2. Germline CDR1 is KGHSH and CDR2 is LQKENI. The CDR3 extends over 17 amino acids. Trimming took 5 bases from V and 0 from J; bases not matched to a gene: 11.

The chain is built from TRBV24-1 and TRBJ1-4, with TRBD1 matching 7 bases. V lost 4 bases, J lost 10 bases, and 8 bases stayed unmatched. The CDR3 has 14 amino acids. The germline CDR1 and CDR2 sequences are KGHDR and SFDVKD. The CDR3 bases are TGTGCCACCAGTGACCCCGGGACAGACGGAAAACTGTTTTTT. Its protein product is CATSDPGTDGKLFF.

The chain uses TRBV19 and TRBJ1-5; 9 nucleotides match TRBD1. V was pared by 5 bases and J by 6 bases, with 11 bases of the junction left unmatched. Germline V gene lookup returns CDR1 LNHDA and CDR2 SQIVND (reference sequence). The CDR3 totals 16 residues. The CDR3: CASSGRGQGFGQPQHF. CDR3 coding DNA: TGTGCCAGTAGTGGCCGCGGACAGGGGTTCGGTCAGCCCCAGCATTTT.

V is TRBV19 and J is TRBJ2-2; possible D gene TRBD2, 7 bases. V was trimmed by 4 bases and J by 6 bases, leaving 12 bases between them. The CDR3 covers 14 residues. The germline V gene encodes CDR1 LNHDA and CDR2 SQIVND (reference sequence). CDR3 sequence: CASSTGGRAGELFF. The CDR3, as DNA: TGTGCCAGTAGTACGGGGGGCCGCGCCGGGGAGCTGTTTTTT.

The V call is TRBV5-1, the J call TRBJ1-6, with TRBD1 matching 7 bases. V gave up 0 bases and J gave up 9 bases; unmatched junction bases: 3. The CDR3 sequence is 14 residues long. Germline CDR1 is SGHRS and CDR2 is YFSETQ. CDR3 nucleotide sequence: TGCGCCAGCAGCTTGGCCAGGGGGAGTTCACCCCTCCACTTT. Protein: CASSLARGSSPLHF.

This rearrangement joins TRBV7-3 to TRBJ2-1, with 9 bases fitting TRBD2. Germline values: CDR1 SGHTA, CDR2 FQGTGA. This CDR3 has 15 amino acids. J was trimmed by 4 bases and V by 7 bases; bases with no gene match: 8. This CDR3 reads CASTLGAGGYNEQFF. The CDR3 coding sequence is TGTGCCAGCACCCTGGGGGCGGGGGGGTACAATGAGCAGTTCTTC.

The rearrangement uses TRBV10-3 and TRBJ1-1, with D uncertain. Trimming cost V 1 base and J 4 bases, with 13 bases left between them. The CDR3 covers 15 residues. Germline values: CDR1 ENHRY, CDR2 SYGVKD. The CDR3 here is CAISEWTGLGTEAFF. The CDR3 nucleotides read TGTGCCATCAGTGAGTGGACCGGACTGGGCACTGAAGCTTTCTTT.